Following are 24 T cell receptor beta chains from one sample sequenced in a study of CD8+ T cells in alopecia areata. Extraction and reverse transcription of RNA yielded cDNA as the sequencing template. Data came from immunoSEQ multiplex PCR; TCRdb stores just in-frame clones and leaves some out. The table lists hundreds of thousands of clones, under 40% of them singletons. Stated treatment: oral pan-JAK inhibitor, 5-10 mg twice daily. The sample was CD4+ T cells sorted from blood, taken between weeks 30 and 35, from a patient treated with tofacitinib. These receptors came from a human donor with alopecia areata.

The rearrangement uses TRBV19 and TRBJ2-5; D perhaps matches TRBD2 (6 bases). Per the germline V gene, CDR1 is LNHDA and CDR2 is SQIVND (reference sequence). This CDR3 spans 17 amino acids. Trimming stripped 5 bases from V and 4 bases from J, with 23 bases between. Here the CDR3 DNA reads TGTGCCAGTAGTTGGGGGGACCAGCGGTCCAAAATAGAGACCCAGTACTTC. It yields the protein CASSWGDQRSKIETQYF.

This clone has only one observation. The CDR3 coding sequence is TGTGCCAGCTCACAGGGTAGTAATCAGCCCCAGCATTTT. This gives the protein CASSQGSNQPQHF. The chain links TRBV18 to TRBJ1-5, with D unresolved. The length of the CDR3 is 13 residues. Germline V gives CDR1 KGHSH, CDR2 LQKENI. Trimming pared 4 bases from V and 4 bases from J, leaving 8 bases between.

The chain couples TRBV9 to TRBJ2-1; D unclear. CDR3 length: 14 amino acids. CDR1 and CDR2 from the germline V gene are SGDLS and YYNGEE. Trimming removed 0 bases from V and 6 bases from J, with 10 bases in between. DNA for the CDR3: TGTGCCAGCAGCGTAGCGGCCCCAAGCAATGAGCAGTTCTTC. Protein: CASSVAAPSNEQFF.

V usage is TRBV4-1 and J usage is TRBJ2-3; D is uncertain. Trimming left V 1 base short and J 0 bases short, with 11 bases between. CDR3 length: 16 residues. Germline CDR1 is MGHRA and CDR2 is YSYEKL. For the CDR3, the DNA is TGCGCCAGCAGCCAAGTAGCCGGAACCAGCACAGATACGCAGTATTTT. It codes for CASSQVAGTSTDTQYF.

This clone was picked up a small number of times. The CDR3 region is CASSRDTLTGELFF. The CDR3 nucleotides read TGTGCCAGTTCACGGGACACCCTCACCGGGGAGCTGTTTTTT. V is TRBV6-1 and J is TRBJ2-2, with a tentative D call TRBD1 (6 bases). Deletions cut 9 bases from V and 4 bases from J, with 15 bases between. The germline gives CDR1 MNHNS, CDR2 SASEGT. This CDR3 region has 14 residues.

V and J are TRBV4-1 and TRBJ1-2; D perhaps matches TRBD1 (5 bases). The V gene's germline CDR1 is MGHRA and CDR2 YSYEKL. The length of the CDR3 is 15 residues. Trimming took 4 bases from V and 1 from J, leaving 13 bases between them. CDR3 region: CASSRVEGDNYGYTF. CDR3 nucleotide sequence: TGCGCCAGCAGCCGTGTAGAAGGGGATAACTATGGCTACACCTTC.

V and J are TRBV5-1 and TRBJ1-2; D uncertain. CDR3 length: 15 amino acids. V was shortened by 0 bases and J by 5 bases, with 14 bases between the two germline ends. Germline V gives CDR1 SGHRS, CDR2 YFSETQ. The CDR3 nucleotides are TGCGCCAGCAGCTTGGCCGGCGGAGCGGAATATGGCTACACCTTC. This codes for CASSLAGGAEYGYTF.

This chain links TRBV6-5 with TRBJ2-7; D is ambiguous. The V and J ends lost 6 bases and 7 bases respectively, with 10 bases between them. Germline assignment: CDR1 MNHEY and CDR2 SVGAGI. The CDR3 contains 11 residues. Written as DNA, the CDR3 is TGTGCCAGCAGGTCCACGGTTGAGCAGTACTTC. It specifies CASRSTVEQYF.

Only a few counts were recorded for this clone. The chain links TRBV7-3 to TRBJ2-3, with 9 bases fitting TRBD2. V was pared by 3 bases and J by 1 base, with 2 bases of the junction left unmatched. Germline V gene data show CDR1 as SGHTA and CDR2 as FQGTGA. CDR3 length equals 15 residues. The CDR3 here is CASSLAGGRTDTQYF. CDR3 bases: TGTGCCAGCAGCTTGGCGGGGGGGCGCACAGATACGCAGTATTTT.

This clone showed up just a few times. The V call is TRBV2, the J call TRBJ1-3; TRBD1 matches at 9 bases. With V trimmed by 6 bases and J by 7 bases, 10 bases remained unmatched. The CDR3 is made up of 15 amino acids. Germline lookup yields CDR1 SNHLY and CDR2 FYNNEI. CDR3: CASRAGTGSRNTIYF. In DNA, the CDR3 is TGTGCCAGCAGGGCCGGGACAGGGTCGCGGAACACCATATATTTT.

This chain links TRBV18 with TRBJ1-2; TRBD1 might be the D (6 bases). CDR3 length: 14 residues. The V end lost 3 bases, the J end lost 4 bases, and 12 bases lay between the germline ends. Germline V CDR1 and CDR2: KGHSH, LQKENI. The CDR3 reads CASSPTKGGYGYTF. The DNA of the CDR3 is TGTGCCAGCTCACCGACAAAGGGGGGCTATGGCTACACCTTC.

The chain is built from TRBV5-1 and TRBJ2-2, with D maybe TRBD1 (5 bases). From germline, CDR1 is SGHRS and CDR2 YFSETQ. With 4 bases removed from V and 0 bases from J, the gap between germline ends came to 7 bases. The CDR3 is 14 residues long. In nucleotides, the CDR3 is TGCGCCAGCAGCCAGGGCGCGAACACCGGGGAGCTGTTTTTT. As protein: CASSQGANTGELFF.

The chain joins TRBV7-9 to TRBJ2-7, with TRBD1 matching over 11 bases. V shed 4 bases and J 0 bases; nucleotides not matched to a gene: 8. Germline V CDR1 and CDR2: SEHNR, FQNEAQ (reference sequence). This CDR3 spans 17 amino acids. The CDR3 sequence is CASSSRDRGEFSYEQYF. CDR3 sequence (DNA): TGTGCCAGCAGCTCCCGGGACAGGGGGGAATTCTCCTACGAGCAGTACTTC.

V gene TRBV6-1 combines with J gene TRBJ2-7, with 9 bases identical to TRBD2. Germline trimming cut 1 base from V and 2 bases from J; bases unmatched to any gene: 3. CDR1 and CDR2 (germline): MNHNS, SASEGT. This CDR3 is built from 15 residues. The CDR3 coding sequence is TGTGCCAGCAGTGAAGAGGGCGGGGGGGCCTACGAGCAGTACTTC. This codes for CASSEEGGGAYEQYF.

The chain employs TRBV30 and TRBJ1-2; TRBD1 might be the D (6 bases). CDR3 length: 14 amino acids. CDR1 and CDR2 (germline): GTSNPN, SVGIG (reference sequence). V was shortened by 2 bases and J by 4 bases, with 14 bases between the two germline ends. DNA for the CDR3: TGTGCCTGGAGTAAAGGGGGGGCGGTCTATGGCTACACCTTC. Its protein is CAWSKGGAVYGYTF. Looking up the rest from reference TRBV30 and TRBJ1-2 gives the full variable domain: SQTIHQWPATLVQPVGSPLSLECTVEGTSNPNLYWYRQAAGRGLQLLFYSVGIGQISSEVPQNLSASRPQDRQFILSSKKLLLSDSGFYLCAWSKGGAVYGYTFGSGTRLTVV.

CDR3 sequence (DNA): TGTGCCAGCAGCCCCAGGACAGGGGCGAACACTGAAGCTTTCTTT. It is translated as CASSPRTGANTEAFF. V is TRBV11-2 and J is TRBJ1-1; 9 bases fit TRBD1. The CDR3 has 15 amino acids. Germline assignment: CDR1 SGHAT and CDR2 FQNNGV. V was pared by 5 bases and J by 1 base, with 5 bases of the junction left unmatched.

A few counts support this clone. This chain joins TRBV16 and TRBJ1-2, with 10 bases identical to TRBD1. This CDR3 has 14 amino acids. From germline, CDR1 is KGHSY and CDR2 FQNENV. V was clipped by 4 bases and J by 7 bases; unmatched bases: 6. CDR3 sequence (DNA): TGTGCCAGCAGCCCAGGACAGGGGGAAGTTGGCTACACCTTC. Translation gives CASSPGQGEVGYTF.

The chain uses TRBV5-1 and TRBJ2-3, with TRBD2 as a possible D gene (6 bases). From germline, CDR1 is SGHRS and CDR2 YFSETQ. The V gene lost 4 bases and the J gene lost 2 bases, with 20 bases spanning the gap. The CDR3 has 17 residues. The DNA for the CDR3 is TGCGCCAGCAGCCGGGGACTCGTCGGTGTGGCCACAGATACGCAGTATTTT. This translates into CASSRGLVGVATDTQYF.

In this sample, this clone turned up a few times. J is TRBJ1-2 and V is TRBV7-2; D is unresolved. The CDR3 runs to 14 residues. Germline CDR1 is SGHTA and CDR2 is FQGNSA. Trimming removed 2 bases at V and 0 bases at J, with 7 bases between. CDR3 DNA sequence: TGTGCCAGCAGCTTACAGAGATCTAACTATGGCTACACCTTC. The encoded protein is CASSLQRSNYGYTF.

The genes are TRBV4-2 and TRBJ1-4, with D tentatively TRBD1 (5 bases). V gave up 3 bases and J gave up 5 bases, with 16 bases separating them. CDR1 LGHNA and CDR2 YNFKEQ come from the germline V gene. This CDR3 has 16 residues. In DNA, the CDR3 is TGTGCCAGCAGCCACGACCCGGGGCAGTTAAATGAAAAACTGTTTTTT. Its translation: CASSHDPGQLNEKLFF.

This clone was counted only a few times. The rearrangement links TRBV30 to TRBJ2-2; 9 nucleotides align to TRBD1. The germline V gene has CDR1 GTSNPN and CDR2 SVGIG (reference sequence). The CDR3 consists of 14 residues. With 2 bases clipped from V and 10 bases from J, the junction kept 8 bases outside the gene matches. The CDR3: CAWSPSRDRAELFF. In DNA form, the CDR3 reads TGTGCCTGGAGTCCATCCCGGGACAGGGCGGAGCTGTTTTTT.

The CDR3 loop reads CASSLRPTVAETQYF. CDR3 nucleotide sequence: TGTGCCAGCAGCTTAAGACCGACAGTAGCGGAGACCCAGTACTTC. This chain links TRBV7-9 with TRBJ2-5; D is perhaps TRBD1 or TRBD2 (5 bases each). Trimming removed 2 bases from V and 5 bases from J, with 15 bases in between. The CDR3 is 15 residues long. In germline, CDR1 is SEHNR, CDR2 FQNEAQ (reference sequence).

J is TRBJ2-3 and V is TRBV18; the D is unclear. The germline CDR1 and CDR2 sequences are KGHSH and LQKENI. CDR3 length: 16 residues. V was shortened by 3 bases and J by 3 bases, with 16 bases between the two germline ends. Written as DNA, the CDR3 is TGTGCCAGCTCACCCCCGGTATCGGGTTATACAGATACGCAGTATTTT. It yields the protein CASSPPVSGYTDTQYF.

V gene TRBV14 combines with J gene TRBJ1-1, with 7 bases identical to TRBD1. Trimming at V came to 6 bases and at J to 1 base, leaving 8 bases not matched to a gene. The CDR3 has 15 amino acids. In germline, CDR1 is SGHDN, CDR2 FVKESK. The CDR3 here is CASSANRGGNTEAFF. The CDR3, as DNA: TGTGCCAGCAGTGCAAACAGGGGTGGGAACACTGAAGCTTTCTTT.